The 23 T cell receptor beta chains below were found in one sample sequenced in a study of glioma-infiltrating T cells. TCR alpha and beta CDR3 regions were amplified from RNA using iRepertoire nested multiplex PCR. One entry per CDR3 protein results from TCRdb running MiXCR on the multiplex PCR reads. The repertoire holds some 120,000 distinct CDR3 sequences, with about 23% as singletons. The specimen sequenced was glioma tissue, nonneoplastic brain tissue, or PBMCs (not recorded which). The receptors come from a human donor with low-grade glioma or glioblastoma, undergoing nonglioma brain surgery, or in good health (not recorded which).

This clonotype was detected many times. The V call is TRBV28, the J call TRBJ1-5; no reliable D call. The CDR3 is made up of 15 amino acids. Per germline, CDR1 MDHEN and CDR2 SYDVKM. V was pared by 5 bases and J by 4 bases, with 15 bases between. In nucleotides, the CDR3 is TGTGCCAGCAGTCCCCGACCCTCAGGTAATCAGCCCCAGCATTTT. Translated: CASSPRPSGNQPQHF.

The sample holds many counts of this clonotype. The chain couples TRBV6-1 to TRBJ2-2; D may match TRBD1 or TRBD2 (6 bases each). CDR1 is MNHNS and CDR2 is SASEGT in the germline V gene. V gave up 7 bases and J gave up 5 bases, with 14 bases separating them. The CDR3 consists of 14 residues. CDR3 nucleotide sequence: TGTGCCAGCAAGCGGGCAGGGGTAACCGGGGAGCTGTTTTTT. Translated, it gives CASKRAGVTGELFF.

The V and J genes are TRBV19 and TRBJ2-7; 15 positions agree with TRBD2. Germline loops: CDR1 LNHDA, CDR2 SQIVND (reference sequence). The CDR3 has 17 residues. With V trimmed by 5 bases and J by 2 bases, 7 bases remained unmatched. The CDR3 region is CASSSRTSGRATYEQYF. For the CDR3, the DNA is TGTGCCAGTAGTTCTCGGACTAGCGGGAGGGCCACCTACGAGCAGTACTTC. Complete variable domain (other parts from reference TRBV19 and TRBJ2-7): DGGITQSPKYLFRKEGQNVTLSCEQNLNHDAMYWYRQDPGQGLRLIYYSQIVNDFQKGDIAEGYSVSREKKESFPLTVTSAQKNPTAFYLCASSSRTSGRATYEQYFGPGTRLTVT.

In its sample, this clonotype was seen a few times. The CDR3 region has the DNA TGTGCCACCAGTGAACCCGGACTAGCGGGAGGGATTAACACCGGGGAGCTGTTTTTT. Its translation: CATSEPGLAGGINTGELFF. The chain carries TRBV24-1 and TRBJ2-2; TRBD2 aligns across 15 bases. The CDR3 is 19 amino acids. Germline assignment: CDR1 KGHDR and CDR2 SFDVKD. Unmatched junction bases numbered 7, after V lost 4 bases and J lost 2 bases.

V and J are TRBV4-1 and TRBJ2-1, with D possibly TRBD2 on 5 matching bases. V shed 4 bases and J shed 6 bases, with 16 bases lying between them. The CDR3 extends over 15 amino acids. The germline V gene has CDR1 MGHRA and CDR2 YSYEKL. This chain's CDR3 is CASSPTRTGINEQFF. DNA for the CDR3: TGCGCCAGCAGCCCAACCCGGACTGGCATCAATGAGCAGTTCTTC.

The V and J genes are TRBV7-9 and TRBJ2-7; D gene uncertain. Germline CDR1 reads SEHNR; CDR2 reads FQNEAQ (reference sequence). The CDR3 is 14 amino acids. Deletions cut 1 base from V and 4 bases from J, with 11 bases between. CDR3 DNA: TGTGCCAGCAGCTTAGACAGCATAGAGTACGAGCAGTACTTC. It translates to CASSLDSIEYEQYF.

Ten or more counts support this clonotype. The chain links TRBV20-1 to TRBJ1-5; no definite D call. Germline CDR1 and CDR2: DFQATT and SNEGSKA (reference sequence). The CDR3 covers 15 residues. With 5 bases removed from V and 0 bases from J, the gap between germline ends came to 14 bases. CDR3: CSAPLAGGSNQPQHF. DNA of the CDR3: TGCAGTGCTCCCCTGGCGGGAGGTAGCAATCAGCCCCAGCATTTT.

In the case of this clonotype: The final CDR3 position lacks the conserved phenylalanine or tryptophan, pointing to a likely read error. The chain joins TRBV5-6 to TRBJ1-1, with D perhaps TRBD1 (6 bases). Trimming took off 4 bases at V and 0 bases at J, with 10 bases between the two ends. Germline CDR1 is SGHDT and CDR2 is YYEEEE. This CDR3 spans 14 amino acids. This CDR3 is CASSLRTVNTEAFL. The DNA of the CDR3 is TGTGCCAGCAGCCTGCGGACAGTGAACACTGAAGCTTTCCTT.

This clonotype was seen many times. This rearrangement joins TRBV2 to TRBJ2-1, with no clear D. The CDR3 spans 11 residues. Trimming stripped 6 bases from V and 8 bases from J, with 8 bases between. Germline lookup yields CDR1 SNHLY and CDR2 FYNNEI. CDR3 bases: TGTGCCAGCAGCGGTACGGATGAGCAGTTCTTC. Encoded protein: CASSGTDEQFF.

This clonotype was picked up many times. Written as DNA, the CDR3 is TGCGCCAGCAGCCAAAAAGCGGGACAGGGCTACGAGCAGTACTTC. It yields the protein CASSQKAGQGYEQYF. The chain is built from TRBV4-3 and TRBJ2-7; 9 nucleotides agree with TRBD1. The ends lost 2 bases at V and 3 bases at J; junction bases unmatched: 5. This CDR3 has 15 amino acids. The V gene's germline CDR1 is LGHNA and CDR2 YSLEER.

This clonotype has a count of ten or more. The rearrangement uses TRBV10-3 and TRBJ1-2; 9 nucleotides align to TRBD1. The CDR3 runs 14 residues. Germline V gene sequence: CDR1 ENHRY, CDR2 SYGVKD. Trimming at V came to 4 bases and at J to 4 bases, leaving 4 bases not matched to a gene. The DNA for the CDR3 is TGTGCCATCAGTGGAGTGGGACAGGGCTATGGCTACACCTTC. Its protein is CAISGVGQGYGYTF.

This clonotype has ten or more counts. The chain has TRBV20-1 and TRBJ2-3; 15 nucleotides line up with TRBD2. J was trimmed by 5 bases and V by 6 bases; bases with no gene match: 6. In germline, CDR1 is DFQATT, CDR2 SNEGSKA (reference sequence). This CDR3 is 15 amino acids long. The CDR3 DNA reads as TGCAGTGCCGGACTAGCGGGAGGGATAGGAGATACGCAGTATTTT. Translating gives CSAGLAGGIGDTQYF.

This clonotype was observed at least ten times. The CDR3, as DNA: TGTGCCACCAGTGACCCCCGCCGAGCGGAGATCACAGATACGCAGTATTTT. This encodes CATSDPRRAEITDTQYF. The rearrangement links TRBV24-1 to TRBJ2-3; possibly TRBD2 for D (5 bases). The germline gives CDR1 KGHDR, CDR2 SFDVKD. This CDR3 is 17 amino acids long. The V gene lost 4 bases and the J gene lost 2 bases, with 18 bases spanning the gap.

This clonotype was recorded at least ten times. The gene calls are TRBV6-1 and TRBJ2-1, with 7 bases aligning to TRBD1. Germline CDR1 reads MNHNS; CDR2 reads SASEGT. V gave up 10 bases and J gave up 8 bases; unmatched junction bases: 14. The CDR3 loop spans 14 amino acids. The CDR3, as DNA: TGTGCCACGTCCAGGGGGTCGCCCGTTTATGAGCAGTTCTTC. Its translation is CATSRGSPVYEQFF.

Worth noting for this clonotype: A much larger clone lies a single base off, so this may be a read error. This chain joins TRBV19 and TRBJ1-2; 7 bases map to TRBD1. The CDR3 sequence is 13 residues long. The V gene's germline CDR1 is LNHDA and CDR2 SQIVND (reference sequence). Trimming cost V 10 bases and J 4 bases; bases outside gene matches: 9. The CDR3 sequence: CAIRQGGTYGYTF. The DNA of the CDR3 is TGTGCCATTAGACAGGGAGGTACCTATGGCTACACCTTC.

The sample holds a few counts of this clonotype. The chain combines TRBV19 with TRBJ2-7; 8 bases align to TRBD1. CDR1 and CDR2 from the germline V gene are LNHDA and SQIVND (reference sequence). With V trimmed by 5 bases and J by 4 bases, 10 bases remained unmatched. CDR3 size: 15 residues. CDR3 DNA sequence: TGTGCCAGTAGTTCCCCCGGGACAGGCAGTTACGAGCAGTACTTC. Translated, it gives CASSSPGTGSYEQYF.

This clonotype was seen repeatedly, ten times or more. The V gene is TRBV25-1, the J gene TRBJ1-2, with D uncertain. Germline V lookup: CDR1 MGHDK, CDR2 SYGVNS. This CDR3 has 11 amino acids. The V end was cut by 6 bases, the J end by 2 bases, with 4 bases between. CDR3 coding DNA: TGTGCCAGCAGCCAGAACTATGGCTACACCTTC. Its translation is CASSQNYGYTF.

About this clonotype itself: Without the conserved terminal phenylalanine or tryptophan, this CDR3 likely stems from a read error. V gene TRBV4-1 combines with J gene TRBJ2-5, with TRBD2 identical over 9 bases. This CDR3 is 14 amino acids long. In germline, CDR1 is MGHRA, CDR2 YSYEKL. CDR3 protein: CASSKELAGETQYL. In DNA form, the CDR3 reads TGCGCCAGCAGCAAAGAACTAGCGGGAGAGACCCAGTACCTC.

This clonotype was counted at least ten times. The rearrangement joins TRBV20-1 to TRBJ2-5; D ambiguous. The CDR3 has 14 amino acids. Trimming took 0 bases from V and 1 from J, leaving 9 bases between them. Germline CDR1 and CDR2: DFQATT and SNEGSKA (reference sequence). The CDR3 DNA reads TGCAGTGCTAGAGATCCAGGCCGCCAAGAGACCCAGTACTTC. Translating it yields CSARDPGRQETQYF.

This clonotype has just a few counts. The chain links TRBV5-6 to TRBJ1-5; the match to TRBD1 covers 9 bases. Germline V gives CDR1 SGHDT, CDR2 YYEEEE. The CDR3 contains 15 residues. V gave up 4 bases and J gave up 0 bases; unmatched junction bases: 2. The CDR3 sequence: CASSGTGNSNQPQHF. The CDR3 nucleotides read TGTGCCAGCAGCGGGACAGGGAATAGCAATCAGCCCCAGCATTTT.

This chain joins TRBV12-3 or TRBV12-4 and TRBJ1-2; 7 bases fit TRBD1. V shed 5 bases, J shed 7 bases, and the junction held 1 base outside the gene matches. CDR3 size: 11 residues. CDR3 protein: CASSRQGGYTF. The CDR3 DNA sequence: TGTGCCAGCAGTCGACAGGGTGGCTACACCTTC.

This clonotype was recorded many times. This chain joins TRBV2 and TRBJ1-5, with unresolved D. Trimming shortened V by 5 bases and J by 4 bases, and 9 bases separated the two germline ends. This CDR3 comprises 13 residues. Germline values: CDR1 SNHLY, CDR2 FYNNEI. Written as DNA, the CDR3 is TGTGCCAGCAGTTCGGAGGGTAATCAGCCCCAGCATTTT. The encoded protein is CASSSEGNQPQHF.

This clonotype was seen many times. The CDR3 is CASSDSVAGAQTGELFF. CDR3 nucleotide sequence: TGTGCCAGCAGTGATTCAGTAGCGGGAGCGCAAACCGGGGAGCTGTTTTTT. The V and J genes are TRBV25-1 and TRBJ2-2, with 9 bases fitting TRBD2. Per germline, CDR1 MGHDK and CDR2 SYGVNS. This CDR3 comprises 17 residues. The J segment lost 5 bases and the V segment lost 3 bases, leaving 10 bases of the junction unmatched.